Reported below is one T cell receptor (beta chain). This clone was observed a single time. Its target antigen remains unknown. There are no base qualities to consult, and no much larger clone falls within one base. The germline V gene (reference sequence) gives CDR1 as MNHNY and CDR2 as SVGAGI. The CDR3 contains 16 residues, cysteine and phenylalanine counted. Only CDR3 DNA remains: 48 bases, in frame from the first base. Ends trimmed: V by 7 bases, J by 1 base; bases unmatched to a gene: 11. This specimen comes from a study of control samples from healthy donors and cancer patients (dated by TCRdb to 2018 to 2021). The library was built by means of the immunoSEQ multiplex PCR assay. The table comes from immuneACCESS by way of TCRdb, which keeps in-frame sequences with V and J called. Part of the clones is missing from these tables; in studies checked, under half for an unresolved V gene and the rest for unknown reasons. The sample includes about 150,000 clones, with more than 85% observed a single time. Of the sample, roughly 0.7% falls within the top ten clones.

The V and J segments used are TRBV6-6 and TRBJ1-1; 8 central bases correspond to TRBD1. The sequenced sample was blood. This receptor was identified in a woman aged 25 to 45 in good health. The DNA reads TGTGCCAGCAACCTACCACAGGGGGTAAAGAACACTGAAGCTTTCTTT. This translates into CASNLPQGVKNTEAFF.